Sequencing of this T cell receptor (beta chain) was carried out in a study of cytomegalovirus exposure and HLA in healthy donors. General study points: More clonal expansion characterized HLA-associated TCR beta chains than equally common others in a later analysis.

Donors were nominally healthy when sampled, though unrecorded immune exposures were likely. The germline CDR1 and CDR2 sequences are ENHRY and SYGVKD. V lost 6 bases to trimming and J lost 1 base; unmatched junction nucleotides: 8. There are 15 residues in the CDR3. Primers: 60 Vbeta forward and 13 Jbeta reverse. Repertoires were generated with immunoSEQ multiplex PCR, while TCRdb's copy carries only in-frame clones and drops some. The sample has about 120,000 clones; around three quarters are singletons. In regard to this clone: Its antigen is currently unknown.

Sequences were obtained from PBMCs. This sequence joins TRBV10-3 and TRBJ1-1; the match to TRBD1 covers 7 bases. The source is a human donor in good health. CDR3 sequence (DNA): TGTGCCATCAGCGCCAACAGGGGAGGGAACACTGAAGCTTTCTTT. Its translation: CAISANRGGNTEAFF.